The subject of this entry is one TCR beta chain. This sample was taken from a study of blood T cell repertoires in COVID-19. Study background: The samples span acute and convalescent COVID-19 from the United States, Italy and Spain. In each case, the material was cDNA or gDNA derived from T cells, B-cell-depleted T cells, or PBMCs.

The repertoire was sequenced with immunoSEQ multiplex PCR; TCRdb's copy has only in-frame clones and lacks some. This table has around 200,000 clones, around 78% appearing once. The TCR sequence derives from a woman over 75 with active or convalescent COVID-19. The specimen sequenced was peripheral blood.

The CDR3 DNA sequence: TGTGCCAGCAGTTGGGGACAGGGCTCCTACGAGCAGTACTTC. Residues: CASSWGQGSYEQYF. This chain joins TRBV6-2 or TRBV6-3 and TRBJ2-7; 9 bases fit TRBD1. Trimming at V came to 4 bases and at J to 0 bases, leaving 1 base not matched to a gene. CDR3 length: 14 residues. Germline CDR1 and CDR2: MNHEY and SVGEGT.